These T cell receptor beta chains were read from a single sample in a study of cytomegalovirus exposure and HLA in healthy donors. Some clones are missing from TCRdb's copy, which holds only in-frame ones; the method was immunoSEQ multiplex PCR. In the table there are about 180,000 clones, 80% to 90% of which are singletons. The sample consisted of PBMCs. The source is a woman between 18 and 29 years old in good health and CMV-seropositive. CDR3s include the opening cysteine and the closing phenylalanine or tryptophan. Each record gives: CDR3 DNA, CDR3 protein, V gene, clone size, D gene, J gene, CDR3 length. A D gene is named only where the DNA matches it firmly. The size entry is marked missing in some rows and otherwise reads once, few, many or a size class.

TGTGCCAGCAGCCCGACAGGGCTTGGAAACACCATATATTTT CASSPTGLGNTIYF TRBV7-2 . TRBD1 TRBJ1-3 14
TGTGCCAGCAGTGAAGCGGGGGACTACCTCAATGAGCAGTTCTTC CASSEAGDYLNEQFF TRBV2 . TRBD2 TRBJ2-1 15
TGTGCCAGCTCACACGACAGGGGTGATACGCAGTATTTT CASSHDRGDTQYF TRBV18 once TRBD1 TRBJ2-3 13
TGCGCCAGCAGCGCAAGGGGCCTAAATCCCACAGATACGCAGTATTTT CASSARGLNPTDTQYF TRBV4-3 . . TRBJ2-3 16
TGCAGCGTTGAAGGCGGACAGGGAACCTACAATGAGCAGTTCTTC CSVEGGQGTYNEQFF TRBV29-1 once TRBD1 TRBJ2-1 15
TGCGCCAGCAGCTTGGAACCTAGGGGTTATGGTAGCAATCAGCCCCAGCATTTT CASSLEPRGYGSNQPQHF TRBV5-1 . . TRBJ1-5 18
TGTGCCAGCAGCCGGGGAACCCAGCCCCAGCATTTT CASSRGTQPQHF TRBV7-9 . . TRBJ1-5 12
TGTGCCAGCAGTGACACCTATAATTCACCCCTCCACTTT CASSDTYNSPLHF TRBV6-1 few . TRBJ1-6 13
TGTGCCAGCAGCTTGAAGTCAGGGGTTAATGAAAAACTGTTTTTT CASSLKSGVNEKLFF TRBV13 . . TRBJ1-4 15
TGTGCCAGCAGGGCGCAGGGTTTGGGCAATCAGCCCCAGCATTTT CASRAQGLGNQPQHF TRBV2 . . TRBJ1-5 15
TGTGCCAGCAGCTTAACCCCCGGGACAGCCTACAATGAGCAGTTCTTC CASSLTPGTAYNEQFF TRBV7-3 few TRBD1 TRBJ2-1 16
TGTGCCAGCAGTTCCACGACAGGGCGCCAGCCCCAGCATTTT CASSSTTGRQPQHF TRBV6-5 few TRBD1 TRBJ1-5 14
TGCGCCAGCAGCTTGGGTTTGACAGGGGATTCACCCCTCCACTTT CASSLGLTGDSPLHF TRBV5-1 . TRBD1 TRBJ1-6 15
TGTGCCAGCAGCTTTGGGACAGGGAGCTACGAGCAGTACTTC CASSFGTGSYEQYF TRBV7-9 . TRBD1 TRBJ2-7 14
TGTGCCAGCAGCCAAGGGACAGGAGCCTACGAGCAGTACTTC CASSQGTGAYEQYF TRBV11-2 . TRBD1 TRBJ2-7 14
TGTGCCAGCTCACCGGCCGGACAGGGCGGGGAGCAGTACTTC CASSPAGQGGEQYF TRBV18 . TRBD1 TRBJ2-7 14
TGTGCCACCCGGCTGGGTAGCGGGGGGGCGGAGACCCAGTACTTC CATRLGSGGAETQYF TRBV10-3 once TRBD2 TRBJ2-5 15
TGTGCCAGCAGCCCGGGACTAGGCAATGAGCAGTTCTTC CASSPGLGNEQFF TRBV4-2 . TRBD2 TRBJ2-1 13
TGTGCCAGCAGCGCGGACAGTCCTAGCAATCAGCCCCAGCATTTT CASSADSPSNQPQHF TRBV7-2 . . TRBJ1-5 15
TGTGCCAGCAGCAAGGAGCGGGGGGGCCAGGATGAGCAGTTCTTC CASSKERGGQDEQFF TRBV6-5 . TRBD2 TRBJ2-1 15
TGTGCCAGCGGTGGGGGGATCGCCTACGAGCAGTACTTC CASGGGIAYEQYF TRBV27 . . TRBJ2-7 13
TGTGCCAGCAGTTTAGGTGAGTGGGAGACCCAGTACTTC CASSLGEWETQYF TRBV27 . . TRBJ2-5 13
TGTGCCAGCAGCTCGGCTAGCGGGAGGTCCTACAATGAGCAGTTCTTC CASSSASGRSYNEQFF TRBV5-4 . TRBD2 TRBJ2-1 16
TGTGCCAGCAGTAATGCGGGAGATACGCAGTATTTT CASSNAGDTQYF TRBV7-2 . . TRBJ2-3 12
TGCGCCAGCAGTGAGTCGGGCGGGGGGACAGATACGCAGTATTTT CASSESGGGTDTQYF TRBV10-1 . TRBD2 TRBJ2-3 15
TGTGCCAGCAGCGGCGCTAGCGGGGAAGGGCAGTACTTC CASSGASGEGQYF TRBV5-6 . TRBD2 TRBJ2-7 13
TGTGCCAGCAGGAAAACCACAGGGTCTTACGGCTACACCTTC CASRKTTGSYGYTF TRBV6-6 . . TRBJ1-2 14
TGTGCCAGCAGCCCCCCTCGGCGGGGGTTTCTAGCCAAAAACATTCAGTACTTC CASSPPRRGFLAKNIQYF TRBV7-9 . TRBD2 TRBJ2-4 18
TGTGCCAGCCGAACAGGGTCACGGACTGAAGCTTTCTTT CASRTGSRTEAFF TRBV7-2 . . TRBJ1-1 13
TGTGCCAGCAGCATGCAGGGGGCTGGGCCCCAGCATTTT CASSMQGAGPQHF TRBV27 once TRBD1 TRBJ1-5 13
TGCGCCAGCAGCTACCAAACCGGGACAGGGGTTTACGAGCAGTACTTC CASSYQTGTGVYEQYF TRBV5-4 . TRBD1 TRBJ2-7 16
TGTGCCAGCTCACCACGGACAGGGTTGAACACTGAAGCTTTCTTT CASSPRTGLNTEAFF TRBV18 . TRBD1 TRBJ1-1 15
TGTGCCAGTAGTATTCAGGGGGCCTATGAGCAGTTCTTC CASSIQGAYEQFF TRBV19 . TRBD1 TRBJ2-1 13
TGTGCCAGCAGTCCCGGGACTGCAAATGAAAAACTGTTTTTT CASSPGTANEKLFF TRBV28 . . TRBJ1-4 14
TGTGCCAGCAGCTTAGGGGACAATAATCAGCCCCAGCATTTT CASSLGDNNQPQHF TRBV7-2 once . TRBJ1-5 14
TGCAGCGTTGGATCAAACCTAGCGGGTGCAGATACGCAGTATTTT CSVGSNLAGADTQYF TRBV29-1 . TRBD2 TRBJ2-3 15
TGTGCCTGGGTCCAGGACAGGGGCTACCCCTACGAGCAGTACTTC CAWVQDRGYPYEQYF TRBV30 . TRBD1 TRBJ2-7 15
TGTGCCAGCAGCTTAGTCGGGAGGACTGAAGCTTTCTTT CASSLVGRTEAFF TRBV11-2 . . TRBJ1-1 13
TGCGCCAGCAGAGAGGTGGCGGGTAGCAATCAGCCCCAGCATTTT CASREVAGSNQPQHF TRBV5-1 . . TRBJ1-5 15
TGTGCCAGCGGCGGGCTAGCGGGGGGGCCGGGCGAGCAGTTCTTC CASGGLAGGPGEQFF TRBV2 . TRBD2 TRBJ2-1 15
TGTGCCAGCAGTGACTCGGCGGGGGGGCCCAATGAGCAGTTCTTC CASSDSAGGPNEQFF TRBV6-4 few TRBD2 TRBJ2-1 15